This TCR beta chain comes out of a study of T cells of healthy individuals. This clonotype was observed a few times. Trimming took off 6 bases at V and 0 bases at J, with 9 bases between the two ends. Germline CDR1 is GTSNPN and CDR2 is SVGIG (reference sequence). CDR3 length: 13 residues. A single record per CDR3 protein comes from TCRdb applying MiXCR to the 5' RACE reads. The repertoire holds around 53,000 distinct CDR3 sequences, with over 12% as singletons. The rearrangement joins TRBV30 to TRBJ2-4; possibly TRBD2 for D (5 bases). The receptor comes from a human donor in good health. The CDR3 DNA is TGTGCCTGTTTCAGCGGAGCCAAAAACATTCAGTACTTC. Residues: CACFSGAKNIQYF. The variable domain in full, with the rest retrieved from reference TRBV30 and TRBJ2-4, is SQTIHQWPATLVQPVGSPLSLECTVEGTSNPNLYWYRQAAGRGLQLLFYSVGIGQISSEVPQNLSASRPQDRQFILSSKKLLLSDSGFYLCACFSGAKNIQYFGAGTRLSVL.